The 15 T cell receptor beta chains below come from one sample, sequenced in a study of blood T cell repertoires in COVID-19. Produced via immunoSEQ multiplex PCR; TCRdb's table is partial and in-frame only. The table shows over 90,000 clones, with 80% to 90% occurring only once. The sequencing sample was made of peripheral blood. The receptors come from a man aged 80 or over with acute or convalescent COVID-19.

The chain couples TRBV10-3 to TRBJ1-4; a possible D gene is TRBD1 (6 bases). This CDR3 spans 13 amino acids. V lost 4 bases, J lost 5 bases, and 8 bases lay in between. Germline V lookup: CDR1 ENHRY, CDR2 SYGVKD. For the CDR3, the DNA is TGTGCCATCAGTGCCCAGGGGAATGAAAAACTGTTTTTT. Its protein product is CAISAQGNEKLFF.

The J gene is TRBJ1-4, the V gene TRBV7-8, with 8 positions matching TRBD1. Germline CDR1 SGHVS, CDR2 FQNEAQ. The CDR3 is 14 residues long. Losses at the gene ends were 4 bases for V and 7 bases for J; bases not matched to a gene: 5. The CDR3 here is CASSSDRAGEKLFF. The DNA of the CDR3 is TGTGCCAGCAGCTCGGACAGGGCTGGTGAAAAACTGTTTTTT.

V gene TRBV7-2 combines with J gene TRBJ2-5; TRBD2 agrees at 8 bases. CDR1 SGHTA and CDR2 FQGNSA come from the germline V gene. CDR3 length: 15 amino acids. V was clipped by 5 bases and J by 7 bases; unmatched bases: 12. The CDR3 region has the DNA TGTGCCAGCAGCACCAATTTAGCGGGAAGGGGGACCCAGTACTTC. It encodes CASSTNLAGRGTQYF.

As DNA, the CDR3 is TGTGCCAGCAGTTTAGGGCGGGGAATTTCCACAGATACGCAGTATTTT. This gives the protein CASSLGRGISTDTQYF. The chain joins TRBV27 to TRBJ2-3, with D possibly TRBD2 on 6 matching bases. Germline lookup yields CDR1 MNHEY and CDR2 SMNVEV (reference sequence). Trimming removed 2 bases from V and 2 bases from J, with 14 bases in between. The CDR3 length is 16 residues.

J is TRBJ2-3 and V is TRBV2, with 8 bases matching TRBD2. Germline CDR1 reads SNHLY; CDR2 reads FYNNEI. The V and J ends lost 7 bases and 10 bases, in that order; junction bases with no gene match: 10. The CDR3 totals 13 residues. CDR3 residues: CASTEISGMAQYF. Written as DNA, the CDR3 is TGTGCCAGCACTGAGATTAGCGGGATGGCGCAGTATTTT.

V gene TRBV30 combines with J gene TRBJ1-5; 9 bases map to TRBD1. Trimming cost V 1 base and J 0 bases; bases outside gene matches: 7. Per the germline V gene, CDR1 is GTSNPN and CDR2 is SVGIG (reference sequence). This CDR3 is 17 amino acids long. In DNA, the CDR3 is TGTGCCTGGAGTGGGGGGACAGGGCCATATAGCAATCAGCCCCAGCATTTT. This translates into CAWSGGTGPYSNQPQHF.

This clone came up a few times. The gene calls are TRBV30 and TRBJ2-7; D ambiguous. CDR1 is GTSNPN and CDR2 is SVGIG in the germline V gene (reference sequence). The V end was cut by 0 bases, the J end by 2 bases, with 14 bases between. This CDR3 comprises 15 residues. The CDR3 DNA is TGTGCCTGGAGTGTCTTGGCAGTTCCCCCCTACGAGCAGTACTTC. Amino acid sequence: CAWSVLAVPPYEQYF.

This clone has more than one count but fewer than ten. The chain uses TRBV10-1 and TRBJ2-1; 10 nucleotides match TRBD2. The trim removed 9 bases at V and 7 bases at J, leaving 12 bases unmatched. Germline lookup yields CDR1 WNHNN and CDR2 SYGVQD (reference sequence). The length of the CDR3 is 15 residues. As DNA, the CDR3 is TGCGCCAGGGAAACCGGGACTAGCGAGTTTAATGAGCAGTTCTTC. This encodes CARETGTSEFNEQFF.

This clone was counted once. V gene TRBV27 combines with J gene TRBJ2-2; D may be TRBD2 (5 bases). The germline V gene has CDR1 MNHEY and CDR2 SMNVEV (reference sequence). The CDR3 is 11 amino acids. The V gene lost 7 bases and the J gene lost 6 bases, with 6 bases spanning the gap. CDR3 protein: CASKRAGELFF. CDR3 DNA: TGTGCCAGCAAGAGGGCCGGGGAGCTGTTTTTT.

This clone was detected a few times. This chain connects TRBV18 to TRBJ2-7; 8 bases align to TRBD2. CDR3 length: 15 residues. CDR1 is KGHSH and CDR2 is LQKENI in the germline V gene. The V gene end was trimmed by 4 bases and the J gene end by 5 bases; junction bases not matched to a gene: 10. CDR3 residues: CASSREAGESDEQYF. In nucleotides, the CDR3 is TGTGCCAGCTCACGGGAAGCGGGAGAATCTGACGAGCAGTACTTC.

This chain uses TRBV28 with TRBJ2-7, with unresolved D. This CDR3 region has 16 residues. V was pared by 3 bases and J by 2 bases, with 17 bases between. Per germline, CDR1 MDHEN and CDR2 SYDVKM. For the CDR3, the DNA is TGTGCCAGCAGTTTCCCCAATCTGGCTCCAACCTACGAGCAGTACTTC. It specifies CASSFPNLAPTYEQYF.

This rearrangement joins TRBV6-2 or TRBV6-3 to TRBJ1-5; possibly TRBD1 for D (6 bases). This CDR3 is built from 15 residues. The V end lost 6 bases, the J end lost 2 bases, and 14 bases lay between the germline ends. Germline V gene sequence: CDR1 MNHEY, CDR2 SVGEGT. The CDR3 region is CASSPTGSRNQPQHF. CDR3 bases: TGTGCCAGCAGCCCGACAGGTTCTCGCAATCAGCCCCAGCATTTT.

V is TRBV6-5 and J is TRBJ2-7; D might be TRBD2 (5 bases). The CDR3 contains 15 residues. V shed 10 bases and J shed 0 bases, with 19 bases lying between them. Germline V gene data show CDR1 as MNHEY and CDR2 as SVGAGI. CDR3 DNA sequence: TGTGCCACCTTCCGGGAAGGGTGGAGCTCCTACGAGCAGTACTTC. It is translated as CATFREGWSSYEQYF.

The rearrangement uses TRBV29-1 and TRBJ1-2, with 9 bases identical to TRBD1. The germline gives CDR1 SQVTM, CDR2 ANQGSEA. Trimming took 7 bases from V and 2 from J; bases not matched to a gene: 17. This CDR3 contains 17 residues. The CDR3 sequence: CSAWGPGQGELNYGYTF. DNA of the CDR3: TGCAGCGCCTGGGGGCCGGGACAGGGTGAGCTAAACTATGGCTACACCTTC.

The gene calls are TRBV6-5 and TRBJ1-5, with D possibly being TRBD1 (6 bases). V gave up 4 bases and J gave up 9 bases, with 13 bases separating them. CDR3 length: 13 residues. Germline V CDR1 and CDR2: MNHEY, SVGAGI. This chain's CDR3 is CASSSGAQWPQHF. The CDR3 DNA sequence: TGTGCCAGCAGTTCAGGGGCTCAATGGCCCCAGCATTTT.